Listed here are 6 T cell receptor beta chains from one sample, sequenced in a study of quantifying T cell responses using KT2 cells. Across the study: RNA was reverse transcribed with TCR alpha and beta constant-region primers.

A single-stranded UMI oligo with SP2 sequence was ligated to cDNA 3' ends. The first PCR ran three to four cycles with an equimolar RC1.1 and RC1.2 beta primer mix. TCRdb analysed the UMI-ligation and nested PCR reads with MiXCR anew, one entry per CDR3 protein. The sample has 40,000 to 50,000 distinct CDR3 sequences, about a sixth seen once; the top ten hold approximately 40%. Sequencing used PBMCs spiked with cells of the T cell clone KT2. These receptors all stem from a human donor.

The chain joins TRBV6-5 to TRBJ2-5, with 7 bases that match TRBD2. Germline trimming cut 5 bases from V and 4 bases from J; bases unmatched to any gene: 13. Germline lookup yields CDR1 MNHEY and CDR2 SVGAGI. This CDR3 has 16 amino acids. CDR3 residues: CASSPQMERGGETQYF. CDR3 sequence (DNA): TGTGCCAGCAGTCCCCAGATGGAGCGGGGAGGAGAGACCCAGTACTTC.

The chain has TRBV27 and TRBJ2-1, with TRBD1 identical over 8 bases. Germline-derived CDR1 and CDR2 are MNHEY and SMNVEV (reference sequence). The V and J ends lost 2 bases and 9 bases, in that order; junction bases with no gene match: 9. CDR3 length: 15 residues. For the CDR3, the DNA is TGTGCCAGCAGTTTAATAGGGACAGGTCGTTCTGAGCAGTTCTTC. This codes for CASSLIGTGRSEQFF.

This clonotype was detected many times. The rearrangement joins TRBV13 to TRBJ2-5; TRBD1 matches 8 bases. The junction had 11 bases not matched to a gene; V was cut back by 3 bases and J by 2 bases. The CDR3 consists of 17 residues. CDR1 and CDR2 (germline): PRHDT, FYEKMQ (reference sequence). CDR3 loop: CASSFLFDDRGQETQYF. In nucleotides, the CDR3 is TGTGCCAGCAGCTTTCTTTTTGATGACAGGGGACAAGAGACCCAGTACTTC.

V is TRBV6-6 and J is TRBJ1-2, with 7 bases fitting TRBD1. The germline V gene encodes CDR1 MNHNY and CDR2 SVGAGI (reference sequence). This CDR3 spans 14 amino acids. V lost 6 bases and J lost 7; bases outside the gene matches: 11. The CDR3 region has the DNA TGTGCCAGCAGCCCGGGAGGGGGCGGAGTTGGCTACACCTTC. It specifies CASSPGGGGVGYTF.

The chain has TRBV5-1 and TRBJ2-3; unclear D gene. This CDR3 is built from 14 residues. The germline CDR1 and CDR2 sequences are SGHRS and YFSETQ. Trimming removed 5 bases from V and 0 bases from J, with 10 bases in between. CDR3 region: CASRESPSTDTQYF. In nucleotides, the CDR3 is TGCGCCAGCAGGGAGAGTCCTAGCACAGATACGCAGTATTTT.

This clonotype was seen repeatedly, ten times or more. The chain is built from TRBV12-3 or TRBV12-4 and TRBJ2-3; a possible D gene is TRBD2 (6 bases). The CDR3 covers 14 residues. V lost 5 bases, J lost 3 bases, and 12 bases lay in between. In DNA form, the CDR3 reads TGTGCCAGCAGTCCCATAGCGGAGACAGATACGCAGTATTTT. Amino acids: CASSPIAETDTQYF.